The next 26 T cell receptor beta chains were all read from a single sample in a study of T cell responses to AZD1222 COVID-19 vaccine. TCRdb's copy holds only in-frame clones and misses some; the assay was immunoSEQ multiplex PCR. The table shows 110,000 to 150,000 clones, with roughly 93% occurring only once. The sequencing used peripheral blood, collected after recovery from COVID-19. All receptors come from an adult who had recovered from COVID-19.

The chain recombines TRBV19 with TRBJ1-1; D not resolved. Trimming stripped 4 bases from V and 0 bases from J, with 12 bases between. The germline CDR1 and CDR2 sequences are LNHDA and SQIVND (reference sequence). The CDR3 has 15 amino acids. The chain's CDR3 is CASSTTSGLNTEAFF. DNA of the CDR3: TGTGCCAGTAGTACGACGTCGGGGTTGAACACTGAAGCTTTCTTT.

The J gene is TRBJ2-2, the V gene TRBV6-5; D call uncertain. This CDR3 has 13 amino acids. Germline lookup yields CDR1 MNHEY and CDR2 SVGAGI. V was shortened by 2 bases and J by 6 bases, with 7 bases between the two germline ends. The CDR3 sequence: CASSYEVAGELFF. The DNA for the CDR3 is TGTGCCAGCAGTTACGAAGTAGCCGGGGAGCTGTTTTTT.

The V call is TRBV28, the J call TRBJ1-1, with a weak D call TRBD1 (5 bases). The CDR3 is 14 residues long. Germline V CDR1 and CDR2: MDHEN, SYDVKM. The V and J ends lost 2 bases and 7 bases respectively, with 14 bases between them. The DNA for the CDR3 is TGTGCCAGCAGTTTAGGGGGATGGAGGAATGAAGCTTTCTTT. Translated, it gives CASSLGGWRNEAFF.

V is TRBV2 and J is TRBJ1-1; D may be TRBD1 (6 bases). CDR1 and CDR2 from the germline V gene are SNHLY and FYNNEI. The germline V and J ends were trimmed by 6 bases and 5 bases, with 16 bases remaining between them. The CDR3 is 14 residues long. The CDR3 sequence: CASSPPGAGTEAFF. CDR3 nucleotide sequence: TGTGCCAGCAGCCCCCCGGGGGCAGGGACTGAAGCTTTCTTT.

This clone was seen once. This sequence joins TRBV23-1 and TRBJ2-1; 7 bases fit TRBD2. TRBV23-1 is given ORF status, its function remaining uncertain. The CDR3 is 16 amino acids. The trim removed 2 bases at V and 0 bases at J, leaving 4 bases unmatched. CDR3 in amino acids: CASSQIGRSSYNEQFF. In DNA form, the CDR3 reads TGCGCCAGCAGTCAAATCGGGAGGAGCTCCTACAATGAGCAGTTCTTC.

The chain links TRBV3-1 (or the pseudogene TRBV3-2) to TRBJ1-2; 9 positions agree with TRBD1. J gave up 3 bases and V 4 bases, and 9 bases lay outside the gene matches. This CDR3 is built from 16 residues. From germline, CDR1 is LGHDT and CDR2 YNNKEL (reference sequence). The CDR3 spells CASSLRGQGRDYGYTF. CDR3 bases: TGTGCCAGCAGCCTTCGGGGACAGGGAAGGGACTATGGCTACACCTTC.

The V gene is TRBV5-4, the J gene TRBJ1-6; 7 nucleotides line up with TRBD1. Germline assignment: CDR1 SGHNT and CDR2 YYREEE (reference sequence). This CDR3 is built from 14 residues. Losses at the gene ends were 0 bases for V and 10 bases for J; bases not matched to a gene: 4. This CDR3 is CASSLGGGGSPLHF. DNA for the CDR3: TGTGCCAGCAGCTTGGGTGGAGGGGGCTCACCCCTCCACTTT.

The chain uses TRBV7-2 and TRBJ2-5; TRBD2 is a possible D gene (7 bases). Germline assignment: CDR1 SGHTA and CDR2 FQGNSA. The CDR3 extends over 16 amino acids. Trimming took off 3 bases at V and 4 bases at J, with 18 bases between the two ends. The CDR3 here is CASSFGLGGSGETQYF. CDR3 sequence (DNA): TGTGCCAGCAGCTTCGGACTAGGGGGTTCGGGAGAGACCCAGTACTTC.

The rearrangement joins TRBV15 to TRBJ2-6; 7 bases fit TRBD1. J was trimmed by 0 bases and V by 5 bases; bases with no gene match: 4. Germline-derived CDR1 and CDR2 are LNHNV and YYDKDF (reference sequence). The CDR3 runs 16 residues. The CDR3 bases are TGTGCCACCAGCGGACAGGCCGTCTCTGGGGCCAACGTCCTGACTTTC. This gives the protein CATSGQAVSGANVLTF.

This clone is a singleton in its sample. The chain has TRBV7-2 and TRBJ2-7; TRBD2 is a possible D gene (6 bases). V lost 3 bases to trimming and J lost 0 bases, with 18 bases between them. Germline V gene lookup returns CDR1 SGHTA and CDR2 FQGNSA. The CDR3 is 17 residues long. CDR3 region: CASSLREAGWYSYEQYF. In DNA form, the CDR3 reads TGTGCCAGCAGCTTGAGGGAGGCAGGTTGGTACTCCTACGAGCAGTACTTC.

This chain connects TRBV12-3 or TRBV12-4 to TRBJ2-5; D is unresolved. V was pared by 7 bases and J by 2 bases, with 11 bases between. There are 13 residues in the CDR3. This CDR3 reads CASTLGFQETQYF. DNA of the CDR3: TGTGCCAGCACCTTAGGGTTTCAAGAGACCCAGTACTTC.

The rearrangement joins TRBV7-9 to TRBJ2-1; D gene ambiguous. The V gene's germline CDR1 is SEHNR and CDR2 FQNEAQ (reference sequence). This CDR3 contains 12 residues. V shed 5 bases and J shed 1 base, with 3 bases lying between them. The CDR3 loop reads CASSPSYNEQFF. The DNA of the CDR3 is TGTGCCAGCAGCCCGTCCTACAATGAGCAGTTCTTC. The whole variable domain, remainder taken from reference TRBV7-9 and TRBJ2-1, is DTGVSQNPRHKITKRGQNVTFRCDPISEHNRLYWYRQTLGQGPEFLTYFQNEAQLEKSRLLSDRFSAERPKGSFSTLEIQRTEQGDSAMYLCASSPSYNEQFFGPGTRLTVL.

The chain uses TRBV7-3 and TRBJ2-7; tentative D call: TRBD2 (6 bases). Germline values: CDR1 SGHTA, CDR2 FQGTGA. V was cut by 2 bases and J by 2 bases, with 13 bases left in between. The CDR3 totals 15 residues. The DNA of the CDR3 is TGTGCCAGCAGCTTAGGCGGGACGCCCGCCTACGAGCAGTACTTC. Its protein product is CASSLGGTPAYEQYF.

This clone appeared a single time. The rearrangement uses TRBV2 and TRBJ1-5, with TRBD1 identical over 7 bases. The germline CDR1 and CDR2 sequences are SNHLY and FYNNEI. After removal of 5 bases from V and 9 bases from J, the junction contained 4 bases not matched to a gene. This CDR3 spans 12 amino acids. CDR3 coding DNA: TGTGCCAGCAGTTTATGGGACAGGCCCCAGCATTTT. Amino acid sequence: CASSLWDRPQHF. The complete variable domain, with remaining parts taken from reference TRBV2 and TRBJ1-5, reads EPEVTQTPSHQVTQMGQEVILRCVPISNHLYFYWYRQILGQKVEFLVSFYNNEISEKSEIFDDQFSVERPDGSNFTLKIRSTKLEDSAMYFCASSLWDRPQHFGDGTRLSIL.

The CDR3 DNA reads as TGTGCCAGCTCACCGGACAGGGCCGAGCAGTACTTC. Its translation is CASSPDRAEQYF. This chain joins TRBV18 and TRBJ2-7; 8 positions match TRBD1. The CDR3 spans 12 residues. CDR1 and CDR2 from the germline V gene are KGHSH and LQKENI. V lost 3 bases and J lost 6; bases outside the gene matches: 1.

The J gene is TRBJ1-5, the V gene TRBV27; unclear D gene. V was clipped by 2 bases and J by 6 bases, with 11 bases between them. This CDR3 contains 14 residues. Germline CDR1 and CDR2: MNHEY and SMNVEV (reference sequence). CDR3 DNA: TGTGCCAGCAGTTTAGAAGGTGGAGGTCAGCCCCAGCATTTT. Encoded protein: CASSLEGGGQPQHF.

The gene calls are TRBV6-6 and TRBJ2-1; 10 bases agree with TRBD2. J gave up 9 bases and V 5 bases, and 4 bases lay outside the gene matches. The length of the CDR3 is 13 residues. Per the germline V gene, CDR1 is MNHNY and CDR2 is SVGAGI (reference sequence). DNA of the CDR3: TGTGCCAGCAGTAAGCGGGAGGGTATTGAGCAGTTCTTC. It specifies CASSKREGIEQFF.

With respect to this clone: A read error may produce the germline difference seen at one junction end. This chain joins TRBV30 and TRBJ2-2; D remains unclear. This CDR3 spans 12 amino acids. The germline V gene has CDR1 GTSNPN and CDR2 SVGIG (reference sequence). Written as DNA, the CDR3 is TGCACACTGGCAGGGAACACCGGGGAGCTGTTTTTT. Translated, it gives CTLAGNTGELFF.

The rearrangement uses TRBV7-9 and TRBJ2-1; the match to TRBD2 covers 9 bases. This CDR3 is built from 16 residues. With 3 bases clipped from V and 0 bases from J, the junction kept 3 bases outside the gene matches. CDR1 is SEHNR, CDR2 FQNEAQ, per germline (reference sequence). CDR3 bases: TGTGCCAGCAGCTTCCCTAGCGGGAACTCCTACAATGAGCAGTTCTTC. Its translation: CASSFPSGNSYNEQFF.

This sequence joins TRBV4-1 and TRBJ2-1; a weak D match, TRBD2 (6 bases). There are 16 residues in the CDR3. Germline CDR1 reads MGHRA; CDR2 reads YSYEKL. Deletions cut 2 bases from V and 5 bases from J, with 16 bases between. The CDR3 DNA reads TGCGCCAGCAGCCAAAGTCCGGGAGTCTGGGACAATGAGCAGTTCTTC. This encodes CASSQSPGVWDNEQFF.

The gene calls are TRBV9 and TRBJ1-2, with TRBD1 as a possible D gene (6 bases). The V end was cut by 3 bases, the J end by 6 bases, with 9 bases between. Germline V gives CDR1 SGDLS, CDR2 YYNGEE. This CDR3 comprises 12 residues. CDR3 region: CASSASGDGYTF. CDR3 coding DNA: TGTGCCAGCAGCGCCTCAGGGGATGGCTACACCTTC.

This chain uses TRBV7-9 with TRBJ1-6; D unclear. V lost 10 bases, J lost 10 bases, and 11 bases lay in between. The CDR3 sequence is 11 residues long. CDR1 and CDR2 from the germline V gene are SEHNR and FQNEAQ (reference sequence). DNA for the CDR3: TGTGCCAACCTCAGAAGATCACCCCTCCACTTT. Amino acids: CANLRRSPLHF.

This chain connects TRBV28 to TRBJ2-7; no clear D. CDR3 length equals 18 residues. The V end lost 2 bases, the J end lost 0 bases, and 20 bases lay between the germline ends. In germline, CDR1 is MDHEN, CDR2 SYDVKM. CDR3 sequence: CASSLSLSWQLSSYEQYF. For the CDR3, the DNA is TGTGCCAGCAGTTTAAGTCTCTCGTGGCAGCTTAGCTCCTACGAGCAGTACTTC.

This chain connects TRBV10-2 to TRBJ2-1; TRBD2 aligns across 10 bases. The germline gives CDR1 WSHSY, CDR2 SAAADI. The CDR3 has 16 residues. Trimming removed 0 bases from V and 7 bases from J; junction bases left unmatched: 6. In nucleotides, the CDR3 is TGCGCCAGCAGTGAGTCCACGGGACTAGCGAGGAATGAGCAGTTCTTC. Its protein is CASSESTGLARNEQFF.

V usage is TRBV19 and J usage is TRBJ2-3; TRBD2 matches 8 bases. Germline assignment: CDR1 LNHDA and CDR2 SQIVND (reference sequence). With 5 bases clipped from V and 5 bases from J, the junction kept 12 bases outside the gene matches. The CDR3 consists of 16 residues. CDR3 protein: CASSPVSGSLVDTQYF. The CDR3 DNA is TGTGCCAGTAGTCCAGTAAGCGGGAGTTTGGTAGATACGCAGTATTTT.

The chain combines TRBV5-1 with TRBJ2-1; TRBD2 aligns across 12 bases. The trim removed 3 bases at V and 10 bases at J, leaving 14 bases unmatched. Germline lookup yields CDR1 SGHRS and CDR2 YFSETQ. The CDR3 length is 17 residues. The DNA for the CDR3 is TGCGCCAGCAGCTATACCGGGACTAGCGGGTCACAGGCGGAGCAGTTCTTC. This encodes CASSYTGTSGSQAEQFF.